Detailed here is one TCR beta chain. The sample is drawn from a study of blood T cell repertoires in COVID-19. Study details: The samples span acute and convalescent COVID-19 from the United States, Italy and Spain.

The authors' processing: Using reference gene primer amplification, nucleated cell counts were estimated. This table comes from immunoSEQ multiplex PCR, and its TCRdb copy is limited to in-frame clones, with some not included. D and trimming were read from the DNA, whereas the V and J calls and clone size are those reported in that table. The profile shows under 95,000 clones, roughly 84% of them singletons. CDR1 is MDHEN, CDR2 SYDVKM, per germline. CDR3 size: 20 residues. Trimming at V came to 5 bases and at J to 0 bases, leaving 16 bases not matched to a gene. The receptor's source is an elderly woman with active or convalescent COVID-19. V gene TRBV28 combines with J gene TRBJ2-3; 11 bases agree with TRBD2. The sequenced sample consisted of peripheral blood. The CDR3 sequence: CASSQSTSGIFRGSTDTQYF. For the CDR3, the DNA is TGTGCCAGCAGTCAATCGACTAGCGGGATTTTCAGGGGCAGCACAGATACGCAGTATTTT.